The rows below give T cell receptor beta chains drawn from one sample of a study of blood T cell repertoires in COVID-19. The data were produced by immunoSEQ multiplex PCR, yet TCRdb's version contains in-frame clones alone and is incomplete. The repertoire holds over 200,000 clones, with 80% to 85% as singletons. The sequenced material came from peripheral blood. These receptors all come from a human donor in a cohort sampled during active COVID-19. CDR3s include the opening cysteine and the closing phenylalanine or tryptophan. The D gene is left open where the match is weak. Rows may omit the clone size; those that give it use once, few, many or a size class.

D gene	V gene	clone size	J gene	CDR3 DNA	CDR3 protein
.	TRBV5-1	.	TRBJ1-3	TGCGCCAGCAGCGCGGACGGGACTGGAAACACCATATATTTT	CASSADGTGNTIYF
TRBD1	TRBV28	.	TRBJ1-2	TGTGCCAGCAGTACGACAGGGGTCGGCTATGGCTACACCTTC	CASSTTGVGYGYTF
.	TRBV6-2/TRBV6-3	.	TRBJ2-2	TGTGCCAGCAGCCCCGCAGGAGGGAACACCGGGGAGCTGTTTTTT	CASSPAGGNTGELFF
.	TRBV5-1	.	TRBJ2-1	TGCGCCAGCAGCTCTGGGGGGAGTAATTCAGGGGAGCAGTTCTTC	CASSSGGSNSGEQFF
TRBD2	TRBV28	.	TRBJ2-2	TGTGCCAGCAGATTAGCGGGAGGGTACGGCGGGGAGCTGTTTTTT	CASRLAGGYGGELFF
TRBD1	TRBV28	.	TRBJ1-5	TGTGCCAGCAGGACAGGGGAACAGCCCCAGCATTTT	CASRTGEQPQHF
.	TRBV7-9	.	TRBJ1-4	TGTGCCAGCAGCTCCACCCCTGGGAGGTCTAATGAAAAACTGTTTTTT	CASSSTPGRSNEKLFF
.	TRBV19	few	TRBJ1-1	TGTGCCAGTAGTATCGGAGTTAACACTGAAGCTTTCTTT	CASSIGVNTEAFF
.	TRBV6-5	once	TRBJ2-7	TGTGCCAGCAGTCCCGACAGAAACCAATACGAGCAGTACTTC	CASSPDRNQYEQYF
.	TRBV12-3/TRBV12-4	.	TRBJ1-2	TGTGCCAGCAAGGCGGGAGGTAACTATGGCTACACCTTC	CASKAGGNYGYTF